What follows are 10 T cell receptor beta chains derived from one specimen sequenced in a study of Graves' ophthalmopathy and Graves' hyperthyroidism. Scientists amplified the TCR beta CDR3 regions from RNA transcripts. RT-PCR in the first round used HTBI primers; a second-round multiplex PCR followed. TCRdb redid the calling of the multiplex PCR reads with MiXCR, one entry per CDR3 protein. The sample contains 900,000 to 1,200,000 distinct CDR3 sequences, approximately 35% of which appear only once. Sequencing was performed on peripheral blood or thyroid tissue (not recorded which). The receptors originated from an adult man with Graves' hyperthyroidism.

This clonotype was detected a few times. The genes are TRBV7-3 and TRBJ2-2; 10 bases are a match to TRBD1. Trimming removed 5 bases from V and 8 bases from J; junction bases left unmatched: 8. The CDR3 spans 15 residues. CDR1 is SGHTA and CDR2 is FQGTGA in the germline V gene. In DNA, the CDR3 is TGTGCCAGCAGCCGGACAGGGGGGGTCACGGGGGAGCTGTTTTTT. Protein product: CASSRTGGVTGELFF.

This clonotype was detected many times. V usage is TRBV10-3 and J usage is TRBJ2-7; D tentatively reads TRBD1 or TRBD2 (5 bases each). Germline CDR1 ENHRY, CDR2 SYGVKD. The V end was cut by 0 bases, the J end by 4 bases, with 13 bases between. The CDR3 is made up of 15 amino acids. The CDR3 DNA reads as TGTGCCATCAGTGAGTCTGCCGGGGCGAAGTACGAGCAGTACTTC. Translating it yields CAISESAGAKYEQYF.

This clonotype was found many times. V usage is TRBV9 and J usage is TRBJ1-6, with a weak D call TRBD1 (5 bases). CDR1 and CDR2 from the germline V gene are SGDLS and YYNGEE. V shed 5 bases and J shed 7 bases, with 13 bases lying between them. The CDR3 has 14 residues. CDR3 loop: CASRSPGLNSPLHF. The CDR3 region has the DNA TGTGCCAGCAGGAGTCCGGGACTAAATTCACCCCTCCACTTT.

This rearrangement joins TRBV7-2 to TRBJ1-2; D is ambiguous. The CDR3 has 13 residues. Germline V gene sequence: CDR1 SGHTA, CDR2 FQGNSA. V gave up 5 bases and J gave up 6 bases, with 13 bases separating them. DNA of the CDR3: TGTGCCAGCAGCCCAGGAAATGGGAATGGCTACACCTTC. It codes for CASSPGNGNGYTF.

This clonotype was counted between two and nine times. The chain carries TRBV28 and TRBJ1-2; D unclear. The CDR3 runs 12 residues. In germline, CDR1 is MDHEN, CDR2 SYDVKM. V was cut by 5 bases and J by 8 bases, with 12 bases left in between. The CDR3 coding sequence is TGTGCCAGCAGTACGGAGCTGGGCGGCTACACCTTC. Protein: CASSTELGGYTF.

On this clonotype: A much larger clone differs by one base, so this may be a read error. CDR3 sequence: CSARDAAGGYFNYGYTF. Written as DNA, the CDR3 is TGCAGTGCTAGAGACGCGGCAGGGGGTTATTTTAACTATGGCTACACCTTC. The rearrangement uses TRBV20-1 and TRBJ1-2, with 7 bases lining up with TRBD1. Germline CDR1 is DFQATT and CDR2 is SNEGSKA (reference sequence). CDR3 length: 17 residues. V shed 0 bases and J 1 base; nucleotides not matched to a gene: 11.

The chain carries TRBV7-2 and TRBJ1-6; D is perhaps TRBD1 (6 bases). The CDR3 spans 16 residues. V dropped 3 bases and J dropped 8 bases, with 17 bases sitting between them. The germline CDR1 and CDR2 sequences are SGHTA and FQGNSA. The CDR3 is CASSFMQGLEHSPLHF. CDR3 nucleotide sequence: TGTGCCAGCAGCTTCATGCAGGGGCTTGAGCATTCACCCCTCCACTTT.

The J gene is TRBJ2-5, the V gene TRBV30; D perhaps matches TRBD2 (6 bases). From germline, CDR1 is GTSNPN and CDR2 SVGIG (reference sequence). V was pared by 5 bases and J by 2 bases, with 18 bases between. The CDR3 runs to 15 residues. The DNA for the CDR3 is TGTGCCTGGGGGGGACTCAGTCCCCCACAAGAGACCCAGTACTTC. Amino acids: CAWGGLSPPQETQYF.

This clonotype occurred a few times. CDR3 protein: CASTREGEQYF. In DNA, the CDR3 is TGTGCCAGCACCCGGGAAGGGGAGCAGTACTTC. V gene TRBV6-5 combines with J gene TRBJ2-7, with D possibly being TRBD2 (5 bases). The CDR3 has 11 residues. V gave up 7 bases and J gave up 7 bases, with 11 bases separating them. Germline CDR1 is MNHEY and CDR2 is SVGAGI.

The V gene is TRBV11-3, the J gene TRBJ2-5; 8 nucleotides agree with TRBD2. The length of the CDR3 is 14 residues. Trimming at V came to 5 bases and at J to 4 bases, leaving 6 bases not matched to a gene. Germline V gives CDR1 SGHNT, CDR2 YENEEA. As DNA, the CDR3 is TGTGCCAGCAGCAAAGAAGCGGGAGCAGAGACCCAGTACTTC. Protein product: CASSKEAGAETQYF.